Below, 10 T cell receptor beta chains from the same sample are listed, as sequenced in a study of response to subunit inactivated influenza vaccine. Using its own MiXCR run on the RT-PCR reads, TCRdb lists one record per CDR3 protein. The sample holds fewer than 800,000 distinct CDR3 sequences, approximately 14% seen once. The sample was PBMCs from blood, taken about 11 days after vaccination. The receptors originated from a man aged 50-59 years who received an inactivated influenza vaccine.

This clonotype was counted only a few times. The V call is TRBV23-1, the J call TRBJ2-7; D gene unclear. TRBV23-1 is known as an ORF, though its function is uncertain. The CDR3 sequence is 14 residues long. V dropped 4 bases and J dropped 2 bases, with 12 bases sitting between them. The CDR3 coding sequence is TGCGCCAGCAGTCGGCCCGGGTTCGCCTACGAGCAGTACTTC. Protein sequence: CASSRPGFAYEQYF.

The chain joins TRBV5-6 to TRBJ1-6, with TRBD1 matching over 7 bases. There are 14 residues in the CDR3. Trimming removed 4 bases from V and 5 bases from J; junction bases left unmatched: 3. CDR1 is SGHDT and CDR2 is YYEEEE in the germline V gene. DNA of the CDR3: TGTGCCAGCAGCGGGGACAGTAATAATTCACCCCTCCACTTT. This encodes CASSGDSNNSPLHF.

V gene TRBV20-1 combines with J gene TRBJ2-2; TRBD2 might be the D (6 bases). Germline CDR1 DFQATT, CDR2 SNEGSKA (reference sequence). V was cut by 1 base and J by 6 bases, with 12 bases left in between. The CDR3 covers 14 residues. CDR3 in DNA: TGCAGTGCTAGAGGGTGGCCGGGGGCCGGGGAGCTGTTTTTT. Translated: CSARGWPGAGELFF.

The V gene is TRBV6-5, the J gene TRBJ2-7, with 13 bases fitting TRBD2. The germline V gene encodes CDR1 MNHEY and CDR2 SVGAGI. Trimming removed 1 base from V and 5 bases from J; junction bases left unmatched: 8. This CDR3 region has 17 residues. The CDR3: CASSYFRTSGGDNEQYF. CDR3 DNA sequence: TGTGCCAGCAGTTACTTTCGAACTAGCGGGGGGGACAACGAGCAGTACTTC.

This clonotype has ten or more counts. Here the CDR3 DNA reads TGTGCCAGCAGTTTAGGGACAGGGGGTACTCAGCCCCAGCATTTT. Its translation is CASSLGTGGTQPQHF. The chain recombines TRBV12-3 or TRBV12-4 with TRBJ1-5; 10 nucleotides agree with TRBD1. The V and J ends lost 1 base and 6 bases, in that order; junction bases with no gene match: 3. The CDR3 runs to 15 residues.

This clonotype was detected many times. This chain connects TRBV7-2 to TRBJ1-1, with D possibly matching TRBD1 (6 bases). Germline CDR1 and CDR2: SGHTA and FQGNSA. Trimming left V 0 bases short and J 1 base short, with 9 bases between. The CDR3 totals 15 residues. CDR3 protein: CASSLAGTQNTEAFF. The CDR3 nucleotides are TGTGCCAGCAGCTTAGCGGGGACACAGAACACTGAAGCTTTCTTT.

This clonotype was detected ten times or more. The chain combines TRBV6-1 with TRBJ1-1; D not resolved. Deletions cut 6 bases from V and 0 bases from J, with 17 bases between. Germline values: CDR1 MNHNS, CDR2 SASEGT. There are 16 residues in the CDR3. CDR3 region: CASRTGRPPMNTEAFF. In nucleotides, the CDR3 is TGTGCCAGCAGAACCGGACGGCCACCTATGAACACTGAAGCTTTCTTT.

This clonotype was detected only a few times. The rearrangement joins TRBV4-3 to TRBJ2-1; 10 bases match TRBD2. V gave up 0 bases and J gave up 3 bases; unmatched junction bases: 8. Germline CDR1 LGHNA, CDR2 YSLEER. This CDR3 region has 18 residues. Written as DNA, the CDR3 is TGCGCCAGCAGCCAAGATTCCTCCAGACTAGCGGGCTACAATGAGCAGTTCTTC. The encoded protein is CASSQDSSRLAGYNEQFF.

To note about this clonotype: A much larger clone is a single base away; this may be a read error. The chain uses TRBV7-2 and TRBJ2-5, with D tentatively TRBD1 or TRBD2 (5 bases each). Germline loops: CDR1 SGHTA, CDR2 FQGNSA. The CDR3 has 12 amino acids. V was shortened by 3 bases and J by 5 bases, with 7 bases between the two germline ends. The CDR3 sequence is CASSLWGETQYF. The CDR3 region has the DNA TGTGCCAGCAGCTTGTGGGGGGAGACCCAGTACTTC.

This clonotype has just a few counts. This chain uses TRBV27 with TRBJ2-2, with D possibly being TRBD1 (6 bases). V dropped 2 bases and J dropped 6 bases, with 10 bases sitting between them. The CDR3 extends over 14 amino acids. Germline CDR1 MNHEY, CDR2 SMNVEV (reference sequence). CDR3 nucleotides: TGTGCCAGCAGTTTAGGGACAATCCCCGGGGAGCTGTTTTTT. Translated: CASSLGTIPGELFF.